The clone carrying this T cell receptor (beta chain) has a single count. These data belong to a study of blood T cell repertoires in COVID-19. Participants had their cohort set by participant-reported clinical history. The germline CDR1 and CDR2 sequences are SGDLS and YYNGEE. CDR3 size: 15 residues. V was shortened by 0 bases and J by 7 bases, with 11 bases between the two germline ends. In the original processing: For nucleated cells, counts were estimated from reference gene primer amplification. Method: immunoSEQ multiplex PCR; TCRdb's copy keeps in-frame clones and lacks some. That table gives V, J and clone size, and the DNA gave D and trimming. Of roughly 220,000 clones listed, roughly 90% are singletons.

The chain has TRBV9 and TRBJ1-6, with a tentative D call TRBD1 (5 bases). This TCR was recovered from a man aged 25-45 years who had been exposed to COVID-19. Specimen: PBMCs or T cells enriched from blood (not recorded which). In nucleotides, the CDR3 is TGTGCCAGCAGCGTAGCGGGGGATCAGAATTCACCCCTCCACTTT. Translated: CASSVAGDQNSPLHF.